Listed here are 10 T cell receptor beta chains from one sample, sequenced in a study of vaccination effects on CD4 cells after COVID-19. The antigens for these receptors are not known. Generated by immunoSEQ multiplex PCR, the TCRdb table keeps only in-frame clones and is missing some. The data hold about 22,000 clones, with more than 60% observed a single time. Sequencing followed a ViraFEST assay step that expanded antigen-specific CD4+ T cells with viral peptide pools. The culture ran for approximately 9 days before CD4+ T cells were isolated. Sometime from March through December 2020, the person acquired a SARS-CoV-2 infection that PCR confirmed. Specimen: CD4+ T cells from PBMCs cultured with a peptide pool, collected before COVID-19 vaccination. These receptors all stem from a human donor who had a prior SARS-CoV-2 infection.

The chain combines TRBV7-2 with TRBJ2-2; the D is unclear. V lost 8 bases to trimming and J lost 6 bases, with 10 bases between them. CDR1 and CDR2 from the germline V gene are SGHTA and FQGNSA. The CDR3 runs to 12 residues. The CDR3: CASLPGPGELFF. The CDR3 DNA follows: TGTGCCAGCCTCCCAGGTCCCGGGGAGCTGTTTTTT. The full variable domain, rest sourced from reference TRBV7-2 and TRBJ2-2, is GAGVSQSPSNKVTEKGKDVELRCDPISGHTALYWYRQSLGQGLEFLIYFQGNSAPDKSGLPSDRFSAERTGGSVSTLTIQRTQQEDSAVYLCASLPGPGELFFGEGSRLTVL.

The gene calls are TRBV18 and TRBJ2-7; D may be TRBD1 or TRBD2 (5 bases each). The CDR3 totals 13 residues. V was cut by 2 bases and J by 3 bases, with 8 bases left in between. Germline lookup yields CDR1 KGHSH and CDR2 LQKENI. The CDR3 DNA reads as TGTGCCAGCTCACCAGGGGACGGCTACGAGCAGTACTTC. Amino acid sequence: CASSPGDGYEQYF.

The rearrangement joins TRBV9 to TRBJ2-5, with D hard to call. The CDR3 has 15 residues. CDR1 SGDLS and CDR2 YYNGEE come from the germline V gene. V lost 0 bases to trimming and J lost 5 bases, with 14 bases between them. CDR3 sequence reads: CASSVDQTTAETQYF. CDR3 DNA sequence: TGTGCCAGCAGCGTAGATCAAACCACGGCGGAGACCCAGTACTTC.

The rearrangement joins TRBV7-9 to TRBJ2-2, with D possibly being TRBD1 (5 bases). This CDR3 is 15 amino acids long. V lost 3 bases, J lost 2 bases, and 10 bases lay in between. Germline loops: CDR1 SEHNR, CDR2 FQNEAQ (reference sequence). The chain's CDR3 is CASSFGHLNTGELFF. CDR3 DNA: TGTGCCAGCAGCTTTGGACACCTAAACACCGGGGAGCTGTTTTTT.

The V gene is TRBV7-9, the J gene TRBJ2-5; 7 bases map to TRBD1. Unmatched junction bases numbered 6, after V lost 2 bases and J lost 3 bases. From germline, CDR1 is SEHNR and CDR2 FQNEAQ (reference sequence). The CDR3 totals 15 residues. The CDR3 DNA reads TGTGCCAGCAGCTTACTTGTAGGGGGCGAAGAGACCCAGTACTTC. This translates into CASSLLVGGEETQYF.

This clone was seen more than once but under ten times. This CDR3 reads CATSDLVTSGRGNEQFF. For the CDR3, the DNA is TGTGCCACCAGTGATTTGGTGACTAGCGGGAGGGGAAATGAGCAGTTCTTC. V gene TRBV24-1 combines with J gene TRBJ2-1; TRBD2 matches 14 bases. The CDR3 contains 17 residues. CDR1 and CDR2 (germline): KGHDR, SFDVKD. Trimming removed 0 bases from V and 7 bases from J; junction bases left unmatched: 4.

A single count supports this clone. The chain has TRBV7-2 and TRBJ1-1, with D unclear. Germline lookup yields CDR1 SGHTA and CDR2 FQGNSA. The CDR3 has 13 amino acids. V lost 5 bases to trimming and J lost 5 bases, with 12 bases between them. The CDR3 sequence: CASSRRERTEAFF. The CDR3 DNA follows: TGTGCCAGCAGCCGAAGGGAGAGGACTGAAGCTTTCTTT. Based on the CDR3 plus reference TRBV7-2 and TRBJ1-1, the full variable domain is GAGVSQSPSNKVTEKGKDVELRCDPISGHTALYWYRQSLGQGLEFLIYFQGNSAPDKSGLPSDRFSAERTGGSVSTLTIQRTQQEDSAVYLCASSRRERTEAFFGQGTRLTVV.

CDR3 nucleotide sequence: TGCAGTGCTAGTTATCCCGGTGTTGGTACAGATACGCAGTATTTT. Translating it yields CSASYPGVGTDTQYF. This sequence joins TRBV20-1 and TRBJ2-3; no definite D call. V was shortened by 3 bases and J by 3 bases, with 16 bases between the two germline ends. In germline, CDR1 is DFQATT, CDR2 SNEGSKA (reference sequence). The CDR3 has 15 amino acids.

This clone was counted a few times. This rearrangement joins TRBV18 to TRBJ1-3; 8 bases agree with TRBD1. J was trimmed by 4 bases and V by 5 bases; bases with no gene match: 13. Germline values: CDR1 KGHSH, CDR2 LQKENI. The CDR3 spans 17 residues. The CDR3 DNA follows: TGTGCCAGCTCAGAGTCGACCGGGACAGGATCCGGAAACACCATATATTTT. This gives the protein CASSESTGTGSGNTIYF.

The chain joins TRBV14 to TRBJ2-3; TRBD1 or TRBD2 may be the D gene (6 bases each). The CDR3 covers 17 residues. V was clipped by 0 bases and J by 6 bases, with 19 bases between them. Germline CDR1 reads SGHDN; CDR2 reads FVKESK. The CDR3 DNA follows: TGTGCCAGCAGCCAAGAAACGGGGGCAGGCATTGCGGATACGCAGTATTTT. It encodes CASSQETGAGIADTQYF.